One sample yielded the 30 T cell receptor beta chains listed below, sequenced in a study of blood T cell repertoires in COVID-19. Some clones are missing from TCRdb's copy, which holds only in-frame ones; the method was immunoSEQ multiplex PCR. This sample has roughly 170,000 clones, with more than 75% found just once. The specimen was peripheral blood. The receptors stem from a woman between 18 and 30 years old who had recovered from COVID-19.

The CDR3 sequence is CASSPNSGNTIYF. The CDR3 nucleotides are TGTGCCAGCAGCCCCAACTCTGGAAACACCATATATTTT. The chain carries TRBV12-3 or TRBV12-4 and TRBJ1-3; no clear D. CDR3 size: 13 residues. The V end was cut by 6 bases, the J end by 0 bases, with 6 bases between.

The chain is built from TRBV9 and TRBJ1-1; D possibly corresponds to TRBD1 (5 bases). The CDR3 length is 16 residues. V was clipped by 0 bases and J by 1 base, with 13 bases between them. CDR1 is SGDLS, CDR2 YYNGEE, per germline. In nucleotides, the CDR3 is TGTGCCAGCAGCGTAGGCCAGGGAGGGTGGAACACTGAAGCTTTCTTT. This translates into CASSVGQGGWNTEAFF.

A note on this clone: The junction differs from germline at one of its ends, possibly a read error. The J gene is TRBJ2-4, the V gene TRBV2; D call uncertain. The CDR3 sequence is 15 residues long. Germline CDR1 is SNHLY and CDR2 is FYNNEI. This chain's CDR3 is CASNEVYLAKNIQYF. The CDR3 bases are TGTGCCAGCAATGAAGTTTACTTAGCCAAAAACATTCAGTACTTC.

V and J are TRBV7-9 and TRBJ2-7; TRBD1 is a possible D gene (6 bases). This CDR3 has 13 amino acids. CDR1 and CDR2 (germline): SEHNR, FQNEAQ (reference sequence). V lost 2 bases and J lost 6, with 11 bases in between. The CDR3 sequence is CASSLLTGPEQYV. CDR3 coding DNA: TGTGCCAGCAGCTTATTGACAGGTCCCGAGCAGTACGTC.

The chain uses TRBV14 and TRBJ1-1; D unclear. Deletions cut 0 bases from V and 7 bases from J, with 9 bases between. CDR3 length equals 13 residues. CDR1 is SGHDN, CDR2 FVKESK, per germline. The CDR3 loop is CASSQDYVLEAFF. The DNA of the CDR3 is TGTGCCAGCAGCCAAGATTATGTCCTTGAAGCTTTCTTT.

This clone was picked up a small number of times. The rearrangement joins TRBV6-4 to TRBJ2-3; perhaps TRBD2 as D (5 bases). Germline loops: CDR1 MRHNA, CDR2 SNTAGT. The CDR3 totals 14 residues. Trimming removed 0 bases at V and 2 bases at J, with 6 bases between. DNA for the CDR3: TGTGCCAGCAGTGACTCGGACTCCACAGATACGCAGTATTTT. Translating gives CASSDSDSTDTQYF.

This clone has just a few counts. The V gene is TRBV11-2, the J gene TRBJ2-3; TRBD1 matches 10 bases. In germline, CDR1 is SGHAT, CDR2 FQNNGV. The V segment lost 5 bases and the J segment 10 bases; nucleotides outside the gene matches: 9. There are 14 residues in the CDR3. CDR3: CASSHAGTGAPQYF. In DNA form, the CDR3 reads TGTGCCAGCAGCCACGCCGGGACAGGGGCGCCGCAGTATTTT.

The CDR3 DNA follows: TGTGCCAGCAGCGTAGCTTACAGGACAGACTATGGCTACACCTTC. It yields the protein CASSVAYRTDYGYTF. V gene TRBV9 combines with J gene TRBJ1-2; D may be TRBD1 (6 bases). The CDR3 is 15 amino acids. Germline CDR1 reads SGDLS; CDR2 reads YYNGEE. Trimming removed 0 bases at V and 3 bases at J, with 12 bases between.

This clone has just a few counts. The J gene is TRBJ2-2, the V gene TRBV10-1, with TRBD2 as a possible D gene (5 bases). Trimming stripped 6 bases from V and 2 bases from J, with 19 bases between. The CDR3 loop spans 17 amino acids. From germline, CDR1 is WNHNN and CDR2 SYGVQD (reference sequence). The CDR3, as DNA: TGCGCCAGCAGAACCCCCGCGCGGGCGGAAAACACCGGGGAGCTGTTTTTT. Protein sequence: CASRTPARAENTGELFF.

The rearrangement links TRBV18 to TRBJ2-1, with TRBD2 matching over 11 bases. Germline V gene lookup returns CDR1 KGHSH and CDR2 LQKENI. The J segment lost 4 bases and the V segment lost 8 bases, leaving 4 bases of the junction unmatched. The CDR3 is 14 residues long. The CDR3 DNA sequence: TGTGCCAGCCGAACTAGCGGGGGTTACAATGAGCAGTTCTTC. It codes for CASRTSGGYNEQFF.

The rearrangement links TRBV5-4 to TRBJ2-7; 10 bases are shared with TRBD2. Germline V gene data show CDR1 as SGHNT and CDR2 as YYREEE (reference sequence). This CDR3 has 16 residues. With 5 bases clipped from V and 0 bases from J, the junction kept 8 bases outside the gene matches. The CDR3 sequence is CASSRGTSGVSYEQYF. CDR3 nucleotides: TGTGCCAGCAGTCGTGGTACTAGCGGGGTCTCCTACGAGCAGTACTTC.

This chain connects TRBV28 to TRBJ1-4; D is unresolved. Between the trimmed V and J ends, which lost 3 bases and 4 bases, there was a span of 9 bases. CDR1 and CDR2 from the germline V gene are MDHEN and SYDVKM. The CDR3 sequence is 14 residues long. The CDR3 spells CASSLMVRNEKLFF. The CDR3 DNA reads as TGTGCCAGCAGTTTGATGGTGCGTAATGAAAAACTGTTTTTT.

The chain combines TRBV6-6 with TRBJ2-3; D might be TRBD2 (5 bases). The ends were cut back, 6 bases at V and 6 bases at J, with 13 bases in the middle. This CDR3 is built from 13 residues. The germline CDR1 and CDR2 sequences are MNHNY and SVGAGI (reference sequence). The CDR3 reads CASSSPGSDTQYF. Here the CDR3 DNA reads TGTGCCAGCAGCTCGCCTGGGAGCGATACGCAGTATTTT.

The genes are TRBV3-1 (or the pseudogene TRBV3-2) and TRBJ1-2; D not resolved. Germline CDR1 LGHDT, CDR2 YNNKEL (reference sequence). V lost 0 bases to trimming and J lost 2 bases, with 10 bases between them. This CDR3 region has 15 residues. The chain's CDR3 is CASSQDSRENYGYTF. CDR3 bases: TGTGCCAGCAGCCAAGATTCGAGAGAAAACTATGGCTACACCTTC.

This chain uses TRBV25-1 with TRBJ1-4, with a weak D call TRBD1 (5 bases). V gave up 6 bases and J gave up 8 bases, with 16 bases separating them. There are 14 residues in the CDR3. Germline V CDR1 and CDR2: MGHDK, SYGVNS. In DNA, the CDR3 is TGTGCCAGCAGCCCCAGGAGGGGTTGGGAAAAACTGTTTTTT. As protein: CASSPRRGWEKLFF.

This rearrangement joins TRBV4-3 to TRBJ1-1; 8 nucleotides align to TRBD1. The CDR3 extends over 13 amino acids. Germline values: CDR1 LGHNA, CDR2 YSLEER. J lost 4 bases, V lost 6 bases, and 4 bases had no gene match. For the CDR3, the DNA is TGCGCCAGCAGAAAACAGGGGGTCACTGAAGCTTTCTTT. Protein product: CASRKQGVTEAFF.

The chain employs TRBV4-3 and TRBJ2-2; possibly TRBD2 for D (5 bases). This CDR3 has 14 amino acids. Germline assignment: CDR1 LGHNA and CDR2 YSLEER. Between the trimmed V and J ends, which lost 4 bases and 5 bases, there was a span of 11 bases. For the CDR3, the DNA is TGCGCCAGCAGCCTAAACCGGGAAACCGGGGAGCTGTTTTTT. This encodes CASSLNRETGELFF.

The V gene is TRBV6-4, the J gene TRBJ2-1; possible D gene TRBD2, 6 bases. This CDR3 spans 13 amino acids. Germline CDR1 reads MRHNA; CDR2 reads SNTAGT. V lost 5 bases to trimming and J lost 4 bases, with 9 bases between them. CDR3 in amino acids: CASSSGLYNEQFF. CDR3 in DNA: TGTGCCAGCAGTTCGGGACTTTACAATGAGCAGTTCTTC.

There are a few counts of this clone. The chain combines TRBV18 with TRBJ2-2; maybe TRBD1 (6 bases). Trimming removed 2 bases at V and 5 bases at J, with 9 bases between. Germline V gene sequence: CDR1 KGHSH, CDR2 LQKENI. This CDR3 region has 14 residues. The chain's CDR3 is CASSPNRDTGELFF. CDR3 sequence (DNA): TGTGCCAGCTCACCAAACAGGGATACCGGGGAGCTGTTTTTT.

The chain employs TRBV3-1 (or the pseudogene TRBV3-2) and TRBJ1-1; no firm D call. Trimming left V 2 bases short and J 0 bases short, with 4 bases between. The CDR3 is 13 amino acids. CDR1 is LGHDT, CDR2 YNNKEL, per germline (reference sequence). The chain's CDR3 is CASSQNMNTEAFF. In DNA, the CDR3 is TGTGCCAGCAGCCAAAATATGAACACTGAAGCTTTCTTT.

This clone was observed once. The V call is TRBV9, the J call TRBJ2-2; 7 positions match TRBD1. The J segment lost 0 bases and the V segment lost 7 bases, leaving 9 bases of the junction unmatched. Germline loops: CDR1 SGDLS, CDR2 YYNGEE. This CDR3 region has 16 residues. The CDR3 is CASGPKGASNTGELFF. In DNA form, the CDR3 reads TGTGCCAGCGGCCCAAAGGGGGCTTCGAACACCGGGGAGCTGTTTTTT.

The V call is TRBV13, the J call TRBJ2-3; 7 bases are a match to TRBD1. V gave up 1 base and J gave up 6 bases; unmatched junction bases: 4. The CDR3 consists of 14 residues. The germline CDR1 and CDR2 sequences are PRHDT and FYEKMQ (reference sequence). The CDR3 bases are TGTGCCAGCAGCTTAGTTGGCAGGGGGGATACGCAGTATTTT. It translates to CASSLVGRGDTQYF. The full variable domain, in which reference TRBV13 and TRBJ2-3 provide the parts outside the CDR3, is AAGVIQSPRHLIKEKRETATLKCYPIPRHDTVYWYQQGPGQDPQFLISFYEKMQSDKGSIPDRFSAQQFSDYHSELNMSSLELGDSALYFCASSLVGRGDTQYFGPGTRLTVL.

The CDR3 here is CASSQDPSGDPQYF. The CDR3 nucleotides read TGTGCCAGCAGCCAAGATCCTAGCGGAGACCCGCAGTATTTT. The chain employs TRBV3-1 (or the pseudogene TRBV3-2) and TRBJ2-3; 7 bases map to TRBD2. Losses at the gene ends were 0 bases for V and 10 bases for J; bases not matched to a gene: 7. Germline V gene lookup returns CDR1 LGHDT and CDR2 YNNKEL (reference sequence). This CDR3 is built from 14 residues.

The chain is built from TRBV4-2 and TRBJ2-5; 7 bases are a match to TRBD1. Germline CDR1 is LGHNA and CDR2 is YNFKEQ. The CDR3 contains 15 residues. J lost 5 bases, V lost 3 bases, and 9 bases had no gene match. The CDR3 spells CASSHEQGVEETQYF. CDR3 DNA: TGTGCCAGCAGCCACGAGCAGGGGGTCGAGGAGACCCAGTACTTC.

V and J are TRBV27 and TRBJ1-3, with 9 positions matching TRBD1. V dropped 3 bases and J dropped 3; count of bases not matched to a gene: 3. CDR1 MNHEY and CDR2 SMNVEV come from the germline V gene (reference sequence). The CDR3 is 15 amino acids. CDR3 DNA: TGTGCCAGCAGTTTGGACAGGGGACATGGAAACACCATATATTTT. Translation gives CASSLDRGHGNTIYF.

The chain couples TRBV2 to TRBJ2-7, with TRBD2 matching 12 bases. Trimming cost V 4 bases and J 4 bases; bases outside gene matches: 11. The CDR3 length is 17 residues. In germline, CDR1 is SNHLY, CDR2 FYNNEI. The CDR3 reads CASSVSGLAGGGYEQYV. CDR3 bases: TGTGCCAGCAGTGTAAGCGGGCTAGCGGGAGGGGGATACGAGCAGTACGTC.

V is TRBV12-3 or TRBV12-4 and J is TRBJ2-7, with D unclear. V was cut by 7 bases and J by 0 bases, with 4 bases left in between. This CDR3 contains 11 residues. The CDR3 coding sequence is TGTGCCAGCACTCCCTCCTACGAGCAGTACTTC. Its protein product is CASTPSYEQYF.

The chain recombines TRBV12-3 or TRBV12-4 with TRBJ1-2; TRBD1 matches 8 bases. J gave up 6 bases and V 4 bases, and 4 bases lay outside the gene matches. This CDR3 spans 13 amino acids. CDR3 DNA sequence: TGTGCCAGCAGTTGGGACAGGAGCCATGGCTACACCTTC. It yields the protein CASSWDRSHGYTF.

The J gene is TRBJ1-4, the V gene TRBV21-1; the table's D call of TRBD1 was not tested on the DNA. TRBV21-1 is recorded as a pseudogene. The CDR3 is 14 residues long. The CDR3 bases are TGTGCCAGCTCCCACAGGGTCCCTAATGAAAAACTGTTTTTT. Protein: CASSHRVPNEKLFF.

V and J are TRBV4-1 and TRBJ2-5; D not certain. CDR3 length equals 13 residues. V dropped 4 bases and J dropped 5 bases, with 11 bases sitting between them. CDR1 is MGHRA, CDR2 YSYEKL, per germline. The CDR3, as DNA: TGCGCCAGCAGCCCCACTCCCCCCGAGACCCAGTACTTC. Translating gives CASSPTPPETQYF.